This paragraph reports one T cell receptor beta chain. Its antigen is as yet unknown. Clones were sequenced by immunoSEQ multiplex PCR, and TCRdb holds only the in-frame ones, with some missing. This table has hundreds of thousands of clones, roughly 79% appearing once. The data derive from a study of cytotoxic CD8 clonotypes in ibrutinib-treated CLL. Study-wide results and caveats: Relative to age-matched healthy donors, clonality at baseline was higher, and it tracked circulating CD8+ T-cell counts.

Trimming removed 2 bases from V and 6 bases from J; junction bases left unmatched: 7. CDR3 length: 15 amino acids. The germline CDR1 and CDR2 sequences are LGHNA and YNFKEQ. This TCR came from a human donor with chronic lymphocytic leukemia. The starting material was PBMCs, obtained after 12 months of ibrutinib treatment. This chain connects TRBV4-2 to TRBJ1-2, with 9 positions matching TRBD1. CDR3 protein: CASSQPPGQGHGYTF. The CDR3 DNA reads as TGTGCCAGCAGCCAACCTCCGGGACAGGGACATGGCTACACCTTC.